A selection of T cell receptor beta chains follows, all from one sample in a study of Ad26.COV2.S vaccination and SARS-CoV-2 variants. The table came from immunoSEQ multiplex PCR; TCRdb's copy has only in-frame clones and leaves some out. Of a few hundred thousand clones listed, around 86% are singletons. This material consisted of peripheral blood, taken in a trial of Ad26.COV2.S vaccine versus placebo. The receptors originated from a person aged 18 to 65 who received the Ad26.COV2.S COVID-19 vaccine or a placebo. Each CDR3 is given with its conserved first and last residue. A D gene is named only where the DNA matches it firmly. Where a row states a size, it is once, few, many or the class of an expanded clone; other rows omit it.

TRBV9	NA	TRBJ2-5	once	TGTGCCAGCAGCGTAGGACAACAAGAGACCCAGTACTTC	CASSVGQQETQYF
TRBV6-5	NA	TRBJ2-5	NA	TGTGCCAGCCCAGGGGTCGGGGGTTTACAAGAGACCCAGTACTTC	CASPGVGGLQETQYF
TRBV3-1/TRBV3-2	NA	TRBJ1-3	NA	TGTGCCAGCAGCCAAGGTTTTTTTCCTGGAAACACCATATATTTT	CASSQGFFPGNTIYF
TRBV3-1/TRBV3-2	TRBD1	TRBJ2-1	NA	TGTGCCAGCAGCCTACGGACAGGGTCCAATGAGCAGTTCTTC	CASSLRTGSNEQFF
TRBV13	NA	TRBJ1-1	NA	TGTGCCAGCAGGACCCGGGGGGGGCTGAACACTGAAGCTTTCTTT	CASRTRGGLNTEAFF
TRBV7-2	NA	TRBJ2-7	NA	TGTGCCAGCAGCTTAGAACCTGGCCCATACGAGCAGTACTTC	CASSLEPGPYEQYF
TRBV6-5	NA	TRBJ2-1	NA	TGTGCCAGCAGTCCCCTCAGGGCCAACAATGAGCAGTTCTTC	CASSPLRANNEQFF
TRBV11-2	NA	TRBJ1-1	NA	TGTGCCAGCAGCTTAGCCCGGGGGTGGGCTGAAGCTTTCTTT	CASSLARGWAEAFF
TRBV11-3	TRBD1	TRBJ2-3	NA	TGTGCCAGCAGCTCGCCCGACAGGGGCACAGATACGCAGTATTTT	CASSSPDRGTDTQYF
TRBV5-4	NA	TRBJ2-3	NA	TGTGCCAGCAGCTTGGACCGAAAAGATACGCAGTATTTT	CASSLDRKDTQYF
TRBV30	NA	TRBJ1-1	NA	TGTGCCTGGAGAGTGTTTGGAGGCGCGAACACTGAAGCTTTCTTT	CAWRVFGGANTEAFF
TRBV2	NA	TRBJ2-2	NA	TGTGCCAGCAGGAGACAAGACGGGGAGCTGTTTTTT	CASRRQDGELFF
TRBV5-1	NA	TRBJ1-6	NA	TGCGCCAGCAGCTTGGCCGGTCGTGTGGGGGTTTATTTGGATTCACCCCTCCACTTT	CASSLAGRVGVYLDSPLHF
TRBV6-2/TRBV6-3	TRBD1	TRBJ1-2	NA	TGTGCCAGCAGCCCTGCTTTGGGACAGGGGGCAGGCTATGGCTACACCTTC	CASSPALGQGAGYGYTF
TRBV5-1	NA	TRBJ2-5	NA	TGCGCCAGCAGCTTGGCCAGGGGCTCCCAAGAGACCCAGTACTTC	CASSLARGSQETQYF
TRBV7-2	NA	TRBJ1-1	NA	TGTGCCAGCAGCTTTAGGGGAGGGGACACTGAAGCTTTCTTT	CASSFRGGDTEAFF